This T cell receptor beta chain was identified during a study of molecular identifiers for immune sequencing clone quantification. This CDR3 contains 18 residues. Germline values: CDR1 SGDLS, CDR2 YYNGEE. The V segment lost 0 bases and the J segment 4 bases; nucleotides outside the gene matches: 8. From the PCR reads, TCRdb called clonotypes with MiXCR, one entry per CDR3 protein. The top ten hold about 0.81% of the sample, which has nearly 650,000 distinct CDR3 sequences, roughly 27% seen once. Naive CD8 libraries came from about 20,000 to 1,000,000 sorted cells with 10%, 30% or 50% RNA. The clonotype originates from a human donor in good health. Some libraries in this study had Jurkat cell RNA spiked in. The chain combines TRBV9 with TRBJ2-2, with 11 bases matching TRBD2. The sequenced sample consisted of naive CD8+ T cells from blood, with Jurkat cell RNA spiked in. Subset noted: FACS-sorted CD8+CD4-CCR7+CD45RA+ naive T cells. CDR3: CASSVGVAGGRGTGELFF. CDR3 nucleotide sequence: TGTGCCAGCAGCGTAGGGGTAGCGGGGGGGCGCGGCACCGGGGAGCTGTTTTTT.